The rows below give T cell receptor beta chains drawn from one sample of a study of monozygotic twins with inflammatory bowel disease. After re-calling the 5' RACE reads, TCRdb lists one entry per CDR3 protein, DNA absent. The sample has 400,000 to 500,000 distinct CDR3 sequences. Sample: blood. The source of these receptors is a human donor with ulcerative colitis or Crohn's disease, or a healthy co-twin of an affected twin (not recorded which). The CDR3 runs from the conserved cysteine through the conserved F or W.

V	J	CDR3
TRBV9	TRBJ2-2	CASSWTQGADGELFF
TRBV6-2/TRBV6-3	TRBJ2-3	CASSLSPSGGTQYF
TRBV18	TRBJ1-5	CASSGTGDSNQPQHF
TRBV19	TRBJ1-1	CASSTPLGTGGTEAFF
TRBV7-9	TRBJ1-2	CASSRDVNYGYTF
TRBV7-8	TRBJ1-2	CASSSGQAYGYTF
TRBV7-2	TRBJ2-1	CASSEYPLVGEQFF
TRBV6-5	TRBJ1-6	CASSYVRAGNSPLHF
TRBV18	TRBJ1-3	CASSPERAGNTIYF
TRBV11-2	TRBJ2-5	CASSLSRTSGSETQYF
TRBV6-5	TRBJ1-2	CASSYSRRDGYTF
TRBV12-3/TRBV12-4	TRBJ2-1	CASSPTGGISNEQFF
TRBV20-1	TRBJ2-3	CSASPSGRGDTQYF
TRBV18	TRBJ1-5	CASSTSGDQPQHF
TRBV3-1	TRBJ2-6	CASSSYDQGALVVLTF
TRBV5-5	TRBJ2-2	CASSVTGAGELFF
TRBV5-5	TRBJ1-1	CASSLASFNTEAFF
TRBV29-1	TRBJ2-1	CSVPPRASSYNEQFF
TRBV11-2	TRBJ2-3	CASEIRGSITDTQYF
TRBV18	TRBJ1-1	CASSPLQPNTEAFF
TRBV20-1	TRBJ2-2	CSASRRTVNTGELFF
TRBV5-1	TRBJ2-3	CASSADRGRPDTQYF
TRBV5-1	TRBJ2-2	CASSWEHTGELFF
TRBV20-1	TRBJ1-6	CSLHRDRGDNSPLHF
TRBV11-2	TRBJ2-1	CASSLVGGLKLLYNEQFF
TRBV6-5	TRBJ1-4	CASSFDSATNEKLFF
TRBV10-3	TRBJ2-6	CAISGTTPSGANVLTF
TRBV2	TRBJ1-6	CASRAGTSNSPLHF
TRBV28	TRBJ2-7	CASSSTSGSLYEQYF
TRBV9	TRBJ2-1	CASSVGGRDFGYNEQFF
TRBV4-1	TRBJ2-3	CASSPLGSGRPDTQYF
TRBV25-1	TRBJ2-1	CASSEDGRKGNEQFF
TRBV27	TRBJ2-3	CARPRLESTADTQYF
TRBV25-1	TRBJ2-7	CASSWTGYYEQYF
TRBV11-2	TRBJ2-1	CASSLIAQTKVQFF
TRBV12-3/TRBV12-4	TRBJ2-1	CASSLDREPYNEQFF
TRBV3-1	TRBJ2-3	CASSPIAGGMTDTQYF
TRBV4-1	TRBJ1-5	CASSQEHSNQPQHF
TRBV3-1	TRBJ2-2	CASSSRARDGELFF
TRBV30	TRBJ2-7	CAWTGGYEQYF